This T cell receptor (beta chain) was recovered during a study of T cell responses to AZD1222 COVID-19 vaccine. Whole-study findings and limits: Distributed over spike, vaccine-associated CD4 TCRs predominated at 160-218 and 743-854. After the peak T cell response, and only then, were repertoires sampled.

CDR1 and CDR2 (germline): MNHEY, SVGAGI. Deletions cut 0 bases from V and 14 bases from J, with 24 bases between. The CDR3 contains 16 residues. Only in-frame clones appear in the TCRdb table, and some are missing; sequencing was by immunoSEQ multiplex PCR. Of some 60,000 clones in the sample, approximately 80% were seen once. This clone was seen only once. The antigen is unknown. The clonotype comes from an adult who received the AZD1222 COVID-19 vaccine. Material: peripheral blood, obtained 28 days after the second AZD1222 dose. The V and J genes are TRBV6-5 and TRBJ2-3, with D perhaps TRBD2 (5 bases). The CDR3 coding sequence is TGTGCCAGCAGTTACTCGAGTAGGAGCGGCAGTAGTGGTCTGTATTTT. Amino acid sequence: CASSYSSRSGSSGLYF.